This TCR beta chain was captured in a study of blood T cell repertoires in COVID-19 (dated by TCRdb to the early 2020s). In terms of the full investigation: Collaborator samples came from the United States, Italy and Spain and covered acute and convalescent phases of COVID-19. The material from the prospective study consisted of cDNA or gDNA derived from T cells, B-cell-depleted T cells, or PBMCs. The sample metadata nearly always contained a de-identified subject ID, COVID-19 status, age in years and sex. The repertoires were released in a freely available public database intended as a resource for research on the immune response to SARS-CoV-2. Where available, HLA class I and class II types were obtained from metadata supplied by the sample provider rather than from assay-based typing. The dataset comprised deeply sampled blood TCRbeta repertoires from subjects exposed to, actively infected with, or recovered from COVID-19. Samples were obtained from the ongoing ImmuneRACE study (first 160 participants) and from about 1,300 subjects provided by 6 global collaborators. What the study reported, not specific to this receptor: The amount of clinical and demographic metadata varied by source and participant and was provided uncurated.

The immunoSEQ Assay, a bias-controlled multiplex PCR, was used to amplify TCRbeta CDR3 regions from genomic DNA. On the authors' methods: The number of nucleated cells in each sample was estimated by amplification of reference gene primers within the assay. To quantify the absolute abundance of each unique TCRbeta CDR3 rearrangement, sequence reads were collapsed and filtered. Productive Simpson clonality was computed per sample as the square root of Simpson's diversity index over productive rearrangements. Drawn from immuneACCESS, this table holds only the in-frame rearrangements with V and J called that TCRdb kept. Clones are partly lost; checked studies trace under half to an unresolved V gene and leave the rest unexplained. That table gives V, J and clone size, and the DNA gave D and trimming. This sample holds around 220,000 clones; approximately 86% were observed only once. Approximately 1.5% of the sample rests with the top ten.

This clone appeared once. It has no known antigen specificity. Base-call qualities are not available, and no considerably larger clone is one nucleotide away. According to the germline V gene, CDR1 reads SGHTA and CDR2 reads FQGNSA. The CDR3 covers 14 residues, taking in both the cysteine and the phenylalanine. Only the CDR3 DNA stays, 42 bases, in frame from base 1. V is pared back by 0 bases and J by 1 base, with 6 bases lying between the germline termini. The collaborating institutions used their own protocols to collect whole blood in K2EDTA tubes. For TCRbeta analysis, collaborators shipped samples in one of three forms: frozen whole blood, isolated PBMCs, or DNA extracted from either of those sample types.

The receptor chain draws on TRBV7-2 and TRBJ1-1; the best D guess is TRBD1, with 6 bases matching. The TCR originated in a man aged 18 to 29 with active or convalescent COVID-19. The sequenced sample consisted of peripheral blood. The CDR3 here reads CASSLATGNTEAFF. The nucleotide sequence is TGTGCCAGCAGCTTAGCGACAGGGAACACTGAAGCTTTCTTT.